This T cell receptor beta chain is drawn from a study of post-analysis software for immune sequencing data. Study details: Progressive-relapsing, secondary progressive and relapsing-remitting multiple sclerosis were among the disease courses included.

Prepared libraries of TCR beta cDNA carried unique molecular identifiers. Each sample of 1 to 10 million input T cells yielded 500,000 or so cDNA molecules, so each molecule approximated one T cell. TCRdb re-called the PCR reads with MiXCR, one entry per CDR3 protein. The repertoire holds hundreds of thousands of distinct CDR3 sequences, with 40% to 55% as singletons. Study observations and caveats: People with multiple sclerosis had a significantly lower normalized Chao1 diversity than controls did. Among roughly five TRBV segments more frequent in patients than controls were TRBV5-6, TRBV5-1 and TRBV20-1.

Comments on this clonotype: Its antigen is currently unknown.

The germline CDR1 and CDR2 sequences are DFQATT and SNEGSKA (reference sequence). The V and J ends lost 6 bases and 7 bases, in that order; junction bases with no gene match: 3. This CDR3 comprises 12 residues. This TCR was sampled from a girl aged 5 to 17 with multiple sclerosis. The V and J genes are TRBV20-1 and TRBJ1-6; TRBD1 aligns across 7 bases. The sample was blood. CDR3 in amino acids: CSAKTGNSPLHF. The CDR3 nucleotides are TGCAGTGCAAAGACAGGGAATTCACCCCTCCACTTT.